This TCR beta chain was captured by sequencing in a study of response to subunit inactivated influenza vaccine. The CDR3 sequence is 16 residues long. From germline, CDR1 is MNHNS and CDR2 SASEGT. Trimming took off 6 bases at V and 0 bases at J, with 15 bases between the two ends. About this clonotype: A clone one base away is much larger, so this may be a read error.

TCRdb reprocessed the RT-PCR reads via MiXCR and lists one record per CDR3 protein. The table shows hundreds of thousands of distinct CDR3 sequences, with 13% occurring only once. This receptor was identified in a man aged 50 or older who received an inactivated influenza vaccine. This chain links TRBV6-1 with TRBJ2-1, with D maybe TRBD1 (6 bases). The sequencing used PBMCs from blood, collected 40 to 50 days after vaccination. CDR3 in amino acids: CASSAHDRRSYNEQFF. The DNA of the CDR3 is TGTGCCAGCAGCGCCCACGACAGGCGCTCCTACAATGAGCAGTTCTTC.